A single sample gave rise to the 20 T cell receptor beta chains below, sequenced in a study of Graves' ophthalmopathy and Graves' hyperthyroidism. Using RNA transcripts, the TCR beta CDR3 regions were amplified. Following a first-round RT-PCR that used HTBI primers, a second-round multiplex PCR was carried out. TCRdb reprocessed the multiplex PCR reads via MiXCR and lists one record per CDR3 protein. The data show about 620,000 distinct CDR3 sequences, with 20% to 25% seen just once and more than 5.5% held by the top ten. What was sequenced was peripheral blood. Receptors originate from a young woman with stable Graves' hyperthyroidism. Some clones in this sample may be carry-over from other donors' samples.

This clonotype was found many times. The chain uses TRBV12-3 or TRBV12-4 and TRBJ1-2; D call uncertain. Trimming removed 3 bases from V and 0 bases from J, with 5 bases in between. CDR3 size: 13 residues. The CDR3 loop is CASSLLTNYGYTF. CDR3 nucleotides: TGTGCCAGCAGTTTGTTGACTAACTATGGCTACACCTTC.

This clonotype showed up just a few times. A much larger clone lies a single base off, so this may be a read error. This chain joins TRBV12-5 and TRBJ1-2; weak D call: TRBD1 (6 bases). V was shortened by 2 bases and J by 6 bases, with 25 bases between the two germline ends. The CDR3 loop spans 18 amino acids. CDR1 LGHNT and CDR2 FRNRAP come from the germline V gene. In DNA form, the CDR3 reads TGTGCTAGTGGTTTGCCACCTGGTACAGGGTCTAGCCACCATGGCTACACCTTC. It is translated as CASGLPPGTGSSHHGYTF.

This clonotype was seen at least ten times. A much larger clone is a single base away; this may be a read error. This chain joins TRBV6-2 or TRBV6-3 and TRBJ1-5, with a tentative D call TRBD1 (6 bases). The CDR3 runs 15 residues. The germline gives CDR1 MNHEY, CDR2 SVGEGT. Between the trimmed V and J ends, which lost 6 bases and 2 bases, there was a span of 14 bases. Here the CDR3 DNA reads TGTGCCAGCAGACAAACAGGGTCGGGCAATCAGCCCCAGCATTTT. Translation: CASRQTGSGNQPQHF.

Many counts were recorded for this clonotype. The chain couples TRBV6-1 to TRBJ1-6, with D unclear. This CDR3 contains 16 residues. Per the germline V gene, CDR1 is MNHNS and CDR2 is SASEGT. The V gene lost 1 base and the J gene lost 10 bases, with 17 bases spanning the gap. The CDR3 here is CASSEEVSGGMSPLHF. CDR3 DNA sequence: TGTGCCAGCAGTGAAGAAGTCAGCGGCGGGATGTCACCCCTCCACTTT.

This chain joins TRBV12-3 or TRBV12-4 and TRBJ2-5, with 7 bases matching TRBD1. V shed 5 bases and J 4 bases; nucleotides not matched to a gene: 10. This CDR3 region has 15 residues. The CDR3 DNA is TGTGCCAGCAGTGTTCGACAGGGTAGTATAGAGACCCAGTACTTC. Protein product: CASSVRQGSIETQYF.

This clonotype was seen repeatedly, ten times or more. The chain recombines TRBV12-3 or TRBV12-4 with TRBJ2-5; 7 nucleotides align to TRBD1. This CDR3 comprises 14 residues. The V gene end was trimmed by 6 bases and the J gene end by 2 bases; junction bases not matched to a gene: 6. This CDR3 reads CASRPGQTQETQYF. The DNA of the CDR3 is TGTGCCAGCAGACCGGGACAGACACAAGAGACCCAGTACTTC.

This clonotype was recorded at least ten times. The V call is TRBV2, the J call TRBJ1-2; D ambiguous. V was trimmed by 8 bases and J by 6 bases, leaving 22 bases between them. CDR3 length: 15 residues. The germline V gene encodes CDR1 SNHLY and CDR2 FYNNEI. The CDR3 nucleotides read TGTGCCAGCGGGATATCAGAGACATCGTCCAATGGCTACACCTTC. It translates to CASGISETSSNGYTF.

This clonotype was observed at least ten times. V is TRBV7-9 and J is TRBJ2-5, with D uncertain. This CDR3 comprises 14 residues. CDR1 is SEHNR and CDR2 is FQNEAQ in the germline V gene (reference sequence). V was trimmed by 2 bases and J by 5 bases, leaving 12 bases between them. The CDR3 sequence is CASSLTSSRETQYF. The CDR3 region has the DNA TGTGCCAGCAGCTTAACGTCCTCCCGGGAGACCCAGTACTTC.

This clonotype was detected ten times or more. The CDR3 protein is CASSYGRASYEQYF. For the CDR3, the DNA is TGTGCCAGCAGTTACGGGCGGGCCTCCTACGAGCAGTACTTC. The rearrangement uses TRBV6-5 and TRBJ2-7, with D perhaps matching TRBD2 (5 bases). The CDR3 is 14 amino acids. The V gene lost 2 bases and the J gene lost 0 bases, with 8 bases spanning the gap. CDR1 is MNHEY and CDR2 is SVGAGI in the germline V gene.

This clonotype was picked up a small number of times. The J gene is TRBJ1-1, the V gene TRBV29-1; D perhaps matches TRBD1 (5 bases). The CDR3 has 17 amino acids. V lost 2 bases to trimming and J lost 3 bases, with 22 bases between them. Germline lookup yields CDR1 SQVTM and CDR2 ANQGSEA. The CDR3: CSVETPPQGPEYTEAFF. DNA of the CDR3: TGCAGCGTTGAAACCCCTCCCCAGGGCCCGGAGTACACTGAAGCTTTCTTT.

The sample holds many counts of this clonotype. This chain connects TRBV20-1 to TRBJ1-1; the D gene is possibly TRBD1 (5 bases). CDR1 and CDR2 from the germline V gene are DFQATT and SNEGSKA (reference sequence). The CDR3 length is 17 residues. The ends were cut back, 3 bases at V and 4 bases at J, with 24 bases in the middle. Written as DNA, the CDR3 is TGCAGTGCTAGTAACGTCCAGGGAGGTTTTGTGGGCACTGAAGCTTTCTTT. Translating gives CSASNVQGGFVGTEAFF.

CDR3 sequence reads: CASSLAGLAGGRRDTQYF. Here the CDR3 DNA reads TGTGCCAGCAGTTTAGCGGGCCTAGCGGGGGGGCGTCGGGATACGCAGTATTTT. This chain joins TRBV12-3 or TRBV12-4 and TRBJ2-3, with 12 bases that match TRBD2. The V and J ends lost 0 bases and 6 bases, in that order; junction bases with no gene match: 10. This CDR3 has 18 amino acids.

The gene calls are TRBV20-1 and TRBJ1-6; D may be TRBD1 (5 bases). This CDR3 is 14 amino acids long. V was cut by 4 bases and J by 7 bases, with 14 bases left in between. CDR1 and CDR2 (germline): DFQATT, SNEGSKA (reference sequence). This CDR3 reads CSATSGVGNSPLHF. CDR3 DNA: TGCAGTGCTACCTCGGGGGTAGGCAATTCACCCCTCCACTTT.

The chain is built from TRBV2 and TRBJ1-1, with 10 bases lining up with TRBD1. The CDR3 totals 15 residues. Germline V gives CDR1 SNHLY, CDR2 FYNNEI. After removal of 6 bases from V and 4 bases from J, the junction contained 8 bases not matched to a gene. CDR3 residues: CASRWTGGGSTEAFF. CDR3 coding DNA: TGTGCCAGCAGGTGGACAGGGGGTGGGAGCACTGAAGCTTTCTTT.

Concerning this clonotype: The conserved phenylalanine or tryptophan is not found at the CDR3 terminus, so this likely reflects a read error. The chain couples TRBV4-1 to TRBJ1-5, with 7 bases identical to TRBD1. V gave up 2 bases and J gave up 0 bases; unmatched junction bases: 10. This CDR3 contains 18 residues. The germline V gene encodes CDR1 MGHRA and CDR2 YSYEKL. CDR3 sequence reads: CASSQKGQGQYSNQPQHL. The CDR3 DNA follows: TGCGCCAGCAGCCAAAAAGGGCAGGGACAGTATAGCAATCAGCCCCAGCATCTT.

The table lists this clonotype with many counts. CDR3 in DNA: TGTGCCAGCAGCTGGGACCCTCAAAACATTCAGTACTTC. It encodes CASSWDPQNIQYF. The V and J genes are TRBV6-1 and TRBJ2-4; the D call may be TRBD1 or TRBD2 (5 bases each). Per the germline V gene, CDR1 is MNHNS and CDR2 is SASEGT. V lost 6 bases and J lost 5, with 11 bases in between. The CDR3 length is 13 residues.

This clonotype has a count of ten or more. The V and J genes are TRBV12-3 or TRBV12-4 and TRBJ1-5; D is uncertain. CDR3 length: 14 residues. The V gene lost 4 bases and the J gene lost 0 bases, with 7 bases spanning the gap. The CDR3, as DNA: TGTGCCAGCAGTTCAGGACTTAGCAATCAGCCCCAGCATTTT. Amino acids: CASSSGLSNQPQHF.

This clonotype was counted only a few times. This sequence joins TRBV11-2 and TRBJ2-7; TRBD1 matches 9 bases. The CDR3 length is 16 residues. V shed 3 bases, J shed 7 bases, and the junction held 13 bases outside the gene matches. The germline V gene encodes CDR1 SGHAT and CDR2 FQNNGV. This CDR3 is CASSLGGQGPSGEQYF. The CDR3 DNA reads as TGTGCCAGCAGCTTGGGGGGACAGGGCCCTTCGGGAGAGCAGTACTTC.

This chain uses TRBV24-1 with TRBJ2-5; D ambiguous. CDR1 and CDR2 from the germline V gene are KGHDR and SFDVKD. There are 14 residues in the CDR3. With 0 bases removed from V and 6 bases from J, the gap between germline ends came to 10 bases. CDR3 loop: CATSDLQEGKTQYF. The DNA for the CDR3 is TGTGCCACCAGTGATTTGCAAGAAGGGAAGACCCAGTACTTC.

This clonotype has just a few counts. The V gene is TRBV27, the J gene TRBJ2-7, with a tentative D call TRBD1 (6 bases). Trimming removed 8 bases at V and 1 base at J, with 18 bases between. Germline V CDR1 and CDR2: MNHEY, SMNVEV (reference sequence). The CDR3 length is 15 residues. CDR3 sequence reads: CASLPIWGQSYEQYF. The CDR3 coding sequence is TGTGCCAGCCTTCCTATATGGGGACAATCCTACGAGCAGTACTTC.